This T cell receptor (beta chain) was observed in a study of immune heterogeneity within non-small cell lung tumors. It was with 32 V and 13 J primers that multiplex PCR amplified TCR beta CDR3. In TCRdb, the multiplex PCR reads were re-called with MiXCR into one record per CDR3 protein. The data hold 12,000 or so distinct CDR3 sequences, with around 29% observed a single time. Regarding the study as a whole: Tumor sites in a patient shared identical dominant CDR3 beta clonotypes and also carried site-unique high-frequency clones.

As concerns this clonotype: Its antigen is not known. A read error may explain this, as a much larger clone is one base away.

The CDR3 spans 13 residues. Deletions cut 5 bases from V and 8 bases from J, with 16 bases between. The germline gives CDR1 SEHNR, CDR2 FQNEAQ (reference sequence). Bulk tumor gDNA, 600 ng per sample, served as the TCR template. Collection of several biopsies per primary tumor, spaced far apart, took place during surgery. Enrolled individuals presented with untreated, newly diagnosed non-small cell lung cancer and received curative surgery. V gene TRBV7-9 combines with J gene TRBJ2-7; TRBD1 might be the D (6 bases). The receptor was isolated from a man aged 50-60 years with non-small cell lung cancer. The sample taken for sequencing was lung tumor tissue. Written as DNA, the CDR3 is TGTGCCAGCAGCCAAGGACAGACCAACAAGCAGTACTTC. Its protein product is CASSQGQTNKQYF.